Following are 22 T cell receptor beta chains from one sample sequenced in a study of blood T cell repertoires in COVID-19. The protocol was immunoSEQ multiplex PCR, while the TCRdb copy is restricted to in-frame clones and leaves out a portion. Seen here are 150,000 to 200,000 clones, 70% to 90% observed once, and the top ten hold approximately 9.8%. The sequenced sample was peripheral blood. The source is a woman older than 75 with acute or convalescent COVID-19.

The V gene is TRBV7-8, the J gene TRBJ2-2; possible D gene TRBD1, 6 bases. This CDR3 comprises 15 residues. The germline V gene has CDR1 SGHVS and CDR2 FQNEAQ. The germline V and J ends were trimmed by 2 bases and 3 bases, with 10 bases remaining between them. The CDR3 DNA reads as TGTGCCAGCAGCTTACAGGGGCTCGACACCGGGGAGCTGTTTTTT. This sequence encodes CASSLQGLDTGELFF.

The gene calls are TRBV7-2 and TRBJ1-4; the D is unclear. The germline V and J ends were trimmed by 1 base and 8 bases, with 17 bases remaining between them. Germline V CDR1 and CDR2: SGHTA, FQGNSA. The CDR3 is made up of 16 amino acids. The CDR3 is CASSLVGTGSGEKLFF. The CDR3 nucleotides are TGTGCCAGCAGCTTAGTAGGTACCGGGTCCGGGGAAAAACTGTTTTTT.

This sequence joins TRBV5-1 and TRBJ2-5; TRBD2 matches at 8 bases. This CDR3 contains 16 residues. V lost 7 bases and J lost 5; bases outside the gene matches: 16. CDR1 is SGHRS and CDR2 is YFSETQ in the germline V gene. The CDR3 reads CASSKTAGGRGETQYF. The CDR3 DNA reads TGCGCCAGCTCCAAAACGGCGGGGGGTAGGGGGGAGACCCAGTACTTC.

The chain is built from TRBV15 and TRBJ2-7; no firm D call. The CDR3 has 14 residues. Per the germline V gene, CDR1 is LNHNV and CDR2 is YYDKDF (reference sequence). V was clipped by 0 bases and J by 3 bases, with 9 bases between them. The CDR3 reads CATSRDQAFYEQYF. CDR3 in DNA: TGTGCCACCAGCAGAGATCAGGCATTCTACGAGCAGTACTTC.

This clone was found once. The chain has TRBV4-1 and TRBJ2-5; D is uncertain. Germline loops: CDR1 MGHRA, CDR2 YSYEKL. V was shortened by 1 base and J by 6 bases, with 9 bases between the two germline ends. The CDR3 contains 13 residues. CDR3 amino acids: CASSQVYEQTQYF. The DNA of the CDR3 is TGCGCCAGCAGCCAAGTGTACGAGCAGACCCAGTACTTC.

This clone was detected only once. This chain links TRBV5-1 with TRBJ2-5; 10 bases align to TRBD2. This CDR3 comprises 17 residues. The V and J ends lost 0 bases and 5 bases, in that order; junction bases with no gene match: 10. Germline values: CDR1 SGHRS, CDR2 YFSETQ. CDR3 loop: CASSLALAGAARETQYF. CDR3 bases: TGCGCCAGCAGCTTGGCGCTAGCGGGAGCCGCACGGGAGACCCAGTACTTC.

V is TRBV2 and J is TRBJ1-5, with D perhaps TRBD1 (5 bases). The germline V and J ends were trimmed by 5 bases and 8 bases, with 13 bases remaining between them. Germline assignment: CDR1 SNHLY and CDR2 FYNNEI. The CDR3 totals 13 residues. CDR3: CASSQGRWEPQHF. Here the CDR3 DNA reads TGTGCCAGCAGTCAGGGCAGGTGGGAGCCCCAGCATTTT.

The chain combines TRBV7-8 with TRBJ1-3; the D is unclear. V shed 5 bases and J shed 0 bases, with 11 bases lying between them. This CDR3 has 15 residues. CDR1 and CDR2 (germline): SGHVS, FQNEAQ. CDR3 bases: TGTGCCAGCAGCGAGGAGCCGAGCTCTGGAAACACCATATATTTT. It specifies CASSEEPSSGNTIYF.

The V gene is TRBV5-4, the J gene TRBJ1-2, with TRBD1 identical over 9 bases. This CDR3 contains 14 residues. Germline CDR1 and CDR2: SGHNT and YYREEE (reference sequence). V shed 4 bases, J shed 7 bases, and the junction held 8 bases outside the gene matches. The CDR3 protein is CASSRTGVDAGYTF. The CDR3 region has the DNA TGTGCCAGCAGCAGGACAGGGGTCGACGCTGGCTACACCTTC.

The chain uses TRBV29-1 and TRBJ1-2; no reliable D call. The CDR3 runs 11 residues. With 6 bases removed from V and 2 bases from J, the gap between germline ends came to 7 bases. In germline, CDR1 is SQVTM, CDR2 ANQGSEA. CDR3 protein: CSVRVNYGYTF. DNA for the CDR3: TGCAGCGTCCGAGTGAACTATGGCTACACCTTC.

The chain links TRBV4-2 to TRBJ1-5, with D uncertain. Germline lookup yields CDR1 LGHNA and CDR2 YNFKEQ. Trimming removed 1 base at V and 2 bases at J, with 15 bases between. CDR3 length: 17 amino acids. The CDR3 loop is CASSQVVGRGGNQPQHF. The CDR3 DNA is TGTGCCAGCAGCCAAGTGGTGGGGAGAGGTGGCAATCAGCCCCAGCATTTT.

The chain links TRBV11-3 to TRBJ2-1; perhaps TRBD2 as D (6 bases). Per the germline V gene, CDR1 is SGHNT and CDR2 is YENEEA. This CDR3 region has 14 residues. V shed 5 bases and J shed 2 bases, with 10 bases lying between them. CDR3 sequence reads: CASSASSAYNEQFF. The CDR3 DNA is TGTGCCAGCAGCGCATCTAGCGCCTACAATGAGCAGTTCTTC.

This clone was seen many times. The V gene is TRBV4-1, the J gene TRBJ1-2; the D gene is possibly TRBD1 (5 bases). CDR3 length: 13 residues. V shed 1 base and J shed 8 bases, with 11 bases lying between them. The germline CDR1 and CDR2 sequences are MGHRA and YSYEKL. The CDR3 nucleotides are TGCGCCAGCAGCCAAGTAGGGGCGCGGGGCTACACCTTC. Amino acid sequence: CASSQVGARGYTF.

The chain couples TRBV6-2 or TRBV6-3 to TRBJ2-3, with D uncertain. The germline V and J ends were trimmed by 2 bases and 2 bases, with 11 bases remaining between them. From germline, CDR1 is MNHEY and CDR2 SVGEGT. The CDR3 sequence is 15 residues long. The DNA for the CDR3 is TGTGCCAGCAGTTACACCAGGCCCCTCACAGATACGCAGTATTTT. Residues: CASSYTRPLTDTQYF.

The CDR3 region has the DNA TGTGCCAGCAGCGCCTCAGGTCTCCCTGGAAACACCATATATTTT. Translating it yields CASSASGLPGNTIYF. V usage is TRBV9 and J usage is TRBJ1-3, with D unclear. This CDR3 has 15 amino acids. Germline V gene data show CDR1 as SGDLS and CDR2 as YYNGEE. V lost 3 bases and J lost 2, with 12 bases in between.

The J gene is TRBJ1-6, the V gene TRBV30; TRBD1 might be the D (6 bases). The CDR3 sequence is 18 residues long. Trimming left V 2 bases short and J 0 bases short, with 17 bases between. The germline V gene has CDR1 GTSNPN and CDR2 SVGIG (reference sequence). The CDR3 reads CAWSPTPGASSYNSPLHF. CDR3 sequence (DNA): TGTGCCTGGAGTCCTACCCCAGGGGCTAGCTCCTATAATTCACCCCTCCACTTT.

This clone has just one count. V usage is TRBV6-6 and J usage is TRBJ2-5; 7 bases map to TRBD2. V shed 2 bases and J 2 bases; nucleotides not matched to a gene: 2. The CDR3 length is 14 residues. Germline V gene data show CDR1 as MNHNY and CDR2 as SVGAGI (reference sequence). This CDR3 reads CASSYRGDQETQYF. The CDR3 bases are TGTGCCAGCAGTTACCGGGGGGATCAAGAGACCCAGTACTTC.

The gene calls are TRBV11-2 and TRBJ1-1; D might be TRBD1 (5 bases). Germline V gene sequence: CDR1 SGHAT, CDR2 FQNNGV. This CDR3 is 15 amino acids long. V was clipped by 1 base and J by 0 bases, with 9 bases between them. The CDR3 region has the DNA TGTGCCAGCAGCTTAGGACAGACCATGAACACTGAAGCTTTCTTT. It translates to CASSLGQTMNTEAFF.

The chain employs TRBV5-5 and TRBJ1-6; 8 nucleotides match TRBD1. The germline gives CDR1 SGHKS, CDR2 YYEKEE (reference sequence). V lost 0 bases to trimming and J lost 7 bases; unmatched junction nucleotides: 3. This CDR3 is built from 15 residues. CDR3 DNA: TGTGCCAGCAGCTTGGGGACAGGGCCGAATTCACCCCTCCACTTT. This sequence encodes CASSLGTGPNSPLHF. The whole variable domain, remainder taken from reference TRBV5-5 and TRBJ1-6, is DAGVTQSPTHLIKTRGQQVTLRCSPISGHKSVSWYQQVLGQGPQFIFQYYEKEERGRGNFPDRFSARQFPNYSSELNVNALLLGDSALYLCASSLGTGPNSPLHFGNGTRLTVT.

The chain uses TRBV6-5 and TRBJ1-2; D unclear. CDR3 size: 13 residues. Germline CDR1 and CDR2: MNHEY and SVGAGI. V was cut by 5 bases and J by 2 bases, with 9 bases left in between. The CDR3: CASSPELNYGYTF. CDR3 DNA sequence: TGTGCCAGCAGTCCCGAACTAAACTATGGCTACACCTTC.

This clone was picked up one time. The gene calls are TRBV2 and TRBJ1-1; tentative D call: TRBD1 (6 bases). The germline V and J ends were trimmed by 6 bases and 5 bases, with 19 bases remaining between them. The CDR3 length is 15 residues. Germline V gene sequence: CDR1 SNHLY, CDR2 FYNNEI. CDR3 sequence: CASRRGYLQGTEAFF. The CDR3 DNA sequence: TGTGCCAGCAGGAGGGGGTATCTGCAGGGGACTGAAGCTTTCTTT.

The rearrangement joins TRBV14 to TRBJ2-1, with D perhaps TRBD2 (6 bases). V dropped 4 bases and J dropped 9 bases, with 13 bases sitting between them. The CDR3 is made up of 13 amino acids. Germline V gene lookup returns CDR1 SGHDN and CDR2 FVKESK. CDR3 in amino acids: CASSPIRGGEQFF. For the CDR3, the DNA is TGTGCCAGCAGCCCGATCCGGGGAGGTGAGCAGTTCTTC.